This T cell receptor beta chain was sequenced during a study of shared clonotypes between healthy human individuals. The germline gives CDR1 MNHNY, CDR2 SVGAGI (reference sequence). CDR3 length: 16 residues. V trimming: 7 bases; J trimming: 9 bases; junction bases outside the gene matches: 15. Measured with immunoSEQ multiplex PCR; TCRdb has only the in-frame clones, and not every one. The sample includes around 2.1 million clones, around 95% of them seen just once. This sequence originates from a young man in good health. The chain employs TRBV6-6 and TRBJ2-1; 10 bases align to TRBD2. The material sequenced was naive CD4+ T cells sorted from blood. Documented subset: CD45RA+ positively selected. The CDR3: CASTILSSGRGGEQFF. In DNA, the CDR3 is TGTGCCAGCACCATCCTGTCTAGCGGGAGAGGCGGTGAGCAGTTCTTC.